The 26 T cell receptor beta chains below all came from one sample that was sequenced in a study of identical twins. TCRdb processed the 5' RACE reads anew with MiXCR; each CDR3 protein has one entry. The sample has about 530,000 distinct CDR3 sequences; around 20% are singletons. The sample was also linked to a second study, of yellow fever vaccine responses in identical twins.

The source material was CD4+ T cells sorted from blood. These receptors were collected from a woman between 18 and 29 years old in good health.

The rearrangement links TRBV10-3 to TRBJ1-2, with unresolved D. Germline lookup yields CDR1 ENHRY and CDR2 SYGVKD. V shed 7 bases and J shed 2 bases, with 14 bases lying between them. The CDR3 has 14 residues. CDR3 loop: CAITPGRENYGYTF. The CDR3 DNA is TGTGCCATCACCCCGGGGAGGGAGAACTATGGCTACACCTTC.

The CDR3, as DNA: TGCAGTGCTATGGGGGGCCGGATTATGAACACTGAAGCTTTCTTT. Encoded protein: CSAMGGRIMNTEAFF. V usage is TRBV20-1 and J usage is TRBJ1-1, with a weak D call TRBD1 (6 bases). Deletions cut 4 bases from V and 0 bases from J, with 15 bases between. Germline CDR1 reads DFQATT; CDR2 reads SNEGSKA (reference sequence). The CDR3 has 15 residues.

This clonotype has just a few counts. The rearrangement links TRBV6-1 to TRBJ1-5; no firm D call. With 1 base removed from V and 4 bases from J, the gap between germline ends came to 2 bases. This CDR3 is 12 amino acids long. The germline V gene encodes CDR1 MNHNS and CDR2 SASEGT. The CDR3 spells CASSEGNQPQHF. The DNA of the CDR3 is TGTGCCAGCAGTGAAGGGAATCAGCCCCAGCATTTT.

This clonotype was detected only a few times. V usage is TRBV6-5 and J usage is TRBJ2-1; no clear D. The germline V gene has CDR1 MNHEY and CDR2 SVGAGI. V lost 2 bases, J lost 8 bases, and 13 bases lay in between. This CDR3 region has 14 residues. DNA of the CDR3: TGTGCCAGCAGTTACAACCAGGTTCGCTATGAGCAGTTCTTC. This gives the protein CASSYNQVRYEQFF.

Only a few counts were recorded for this clonotype. This rearrangement joins TRBV5-1 to TRBJ2-3; D is possibly TRBD2 (6 bases). The CDR3 is 16 residues long. V shed 0 bases and J shed 0 bases, with 11 bases lying between them. CDR1 SGHRS and CDR2 YFSETQ come from the germline V gene. As DNA, the CDR3 is TGCGCCAGCAGCTTGGATCCCAGCGGGAGCACAGATACGCAGTATTTT. As protein: CASSLDPSGSTDTQYF. The variable domain in full, completed from reference TRBV5-1 and TRBJ2-3, reads KAGVTQTPRYLIKTRGQQVTLSCSPISGHRSVSWYQQTPGQGLQFLFEYFSETQRNKGNFPGRFSGRQFSNSRSEMNVSTLELGDSALYLCASSLDPSGSTDTQYFGPGTRLTVL.

This clonotype has more than one count but fewer than ten. The V and J genes are TRBV5-1 and TRBJ1-5; a possible D gene is TRBD1 (6 bases). The CDR3 has 16 amino acids. In germline, CDR1 is SGHRS, CDR2 YFSETQ. V shed 0 bases and J shed 5 bases, with 15 bases lying between them. CDR3 nucleotides: TGCGCCAGCAGCTTGGAAGGGGGTGGAGGGGATCAGCCCCAGCATTTT. This encodes CASSLEGGGGDQPQHF. The variable domain in full, with the rest retrieved from reference TRBV5-1 and TRBJ1-5, is KAGVTQTPRYLIKTRGQQVTLSCSPISGHRSVSWYQQTPGQGLQFLFEYFSETQRNKGNFPGRFSGRQFSNSRSEMNVSTLELGDSALYLCASSLEGGGGDQPQHFGDGTRLSIL.

The chain carries TRBV19 and TRBJ2-3; 9 bases match TRBD1. Germline V CDR1 and CDR2: LNHDA, SQIVND (reference sequence). This CDR3 region has 14 residues. The trim removed 5 bases at V and 4 bases at J, leaving 4 bases unmatched. The CDR3 DNA reads TGTGCCAGTAGTGGACAGGGGCCAGCAGATACGCAGTATTTT. This gives the protein CASSGQGPADTQYF. The full variable domain, rest sourced from reference TRBV19 and TRBJ2-3, is DGGITQSPKYLFRKEGQNVTLSCEQNLNHDAMYWYRQDPGQGLRLIYYSQIVNDFQKGDIAEGYSVSREKKESFPLTVTSAQKNPTAFYLCASSGQGPADTQYFGPGTRLTVL.

This clonotype was seen only a few times. V usage is TRBV6-1 and J usage is TRBJ2-2; D gene unclear. V shed 6 bases and J shed 7 bases, with 18 bases lying between them. This CDR3 contains 15 residues. Germline V gives CDR1 MNHNS, CDR2 SASEGT. CDR3 residues: CASSPYRGTSGELFF. CDR3 DNA: TGTGCCAGCAGCCCCTACAGAGGAACAAGCGGGGAGCTGTTTTTT.

The CDR3 DNA reads as TGTGCCAGCAGCTTAGTAGGGACTTCTACCTACGAGCAGTACTTC. Its translation: CASSLVGTSTYEQYF. The chain uses TRBV7-9 and TRBJ2-7, with D possibly TRBD2 on 6 matching bases. Trimming shortened V by 1 base and J by 2 bases, and 12 bases separated the two germline ends. The CDR3 has 15 residues. Germline V gene data show CDR1 as SEHNR and CDR2 as FQNEAQ (reference sequence).

The chain combines TRBV9 with TRBJ2-7; 8 bases align to TRBD2. V shed 4 bases, J shed 1 base, and the junction held 7 bases outside the gene matches. The germline V gene encodes CDR1 SGDLS and CDR2 YYNGEE. The CDR3 length is 15 residues. CDR3 in amino acids: CASSLTSVQSYEQYF. The DNA of the CDR3 is TGTGCCAGCAGCCTGACTAGCGTACAATCCTACGAGCAGTACTTC.

In its sample, this clonotype was seen a few times. The chain uses TRBV20-1 and TRBJ2-7; 7 bases fit TRBD2. CDR1 and CDR2 from the germline V gene are DFQATT and SNEGSKA (reference sequence). V lost 6 bases, J lost 0 bases, and 8 bases stayed unmatched. The CDR3 sequence is 14 residues long. The CDR3 protein is CSALGGVSSYEQYF. The CDR3 nucleotides are TGCAGTGCCCTGGGGGGGGTAAGCTCCTACGAGCAGTACTTC.

This clonotype was observed a single time. The rearrangement links TRBV28 to TRBJ2-1; 14 bases map to TRBD2. The CDR3 has 16 residues. V trimming: 11 bases; J trimming: 6 bases; junction bases outside the gene matches: 12. The germline gives CDR1 MDHEN, CDR2 SYDVKM. The CDR3 protein is CAAGGLAGVPGNEQFF. The CDR3 DNA sequence: TGTGCCGCGGGGGGACTAGCGGGAGTTCCGGGCAATGAGCAGTTCTTC.

The V and J genes are TRBV9 and TRBJ2-3, with D uncertain. The CDR3 loop spans 12 amino acids. Trimming removed 6 bases from V and 1 base from J, with 6 bases in between. CDR1 and CDR2 from the germline V gene are SGDLS and YYNGEE. The CDR3 DNA follows: TGTGCCAGCAATCAAGGCACAGATACGCAGTATTTT. Translated, it gives CASNQGTDTQYF.

This clonotype was observed at least ten times. The chain couples TRBV12-3 or TRBV12-4 to TRBJ2-1, with D tentatively TRBD2 (5 bases). V lost 4 bases to trimming and J lost 4 bases, with 14 bases between them. This CDR3 region has 15 residues. CDR3 protein: CASSWRPGGYNEQFF. CDR3 nucleotide sequence: TGTGCCAGCAGTTGGAGGCCCGGTGGGTACAATGAGCAGTTCTTC.

The J gene is TRBJ1-1, the V gene TRBV5-1; D call uncertain. The germline V and J ends were trimmed by 3 bases and 4 bases, with 7 bases remaining between them. Germline V CDR1 and CDR2: SGHRS, YFSETQ. The length of the CDR3 is 12 residues. The CDR3 here is CASSSMGTEAFF. CDR3 DNA: TGCGCCAGCAGCTCAATGGGCACTGAAGCTTTCTTT. The complete variable domain, with remaining parts taken from reference TRBV5-1 and TRBJ1-1, reads KAGVTQTPRYLIKTRGQQVTLSCSPISGHRSVSWYQQTPGQGLQFLFEYFSETQRNKGNFPGRFSGRQFSNSRSEMNVSTLELGDSALYLCASSSMGTEAFFGQGTRLTVV.

The chain joins TRBV25-1 to TRBJ2-7; 9 nucleotides match TRBD1. CDR3 length: 15 residues. CDR1 is MGHDK and CDR2 is SYGVNS in the germline V gene. V shed 3 bases, J shed 3 bases, and the junction held 6 bases outside the gene matches. CDR3 sequence reads: CASSDRRTGDYEQYF. Here the CDR3 DNA reads TGTGCCAGCAGTGACCGCCGGACAGGGGACTACGAGCAGTACTTC.

V is TRBV9 and J is TRBJ2-1; 12 nucleotides align to TRBD2. The CDR3 is 15 amino acids. The V gene end was trimmed by 1 base and the J gene end by 8 bases; junction bases not matched to a gene: 4. Germline V gene data show CDR1 as SGDLS and CDR2 as YYNGEE. The CDR3 region has the DNA TGTGCCAGCAGCGTACTAGCGGGAGGGCCTTATGAGCAGTTCTTC. Amino acid sequence: CASSVLAGGPYEQFF.

This clonotype was counted between two and nine times. The chain recombines TRBV20-1 with TRBJ2-6; the D gene is possibly TRBD1 (7 bases). This CDR3 is 15 amino acids long. CDR1 and CDR2 (germline): DFQATT, SNEGSKA (reference sequence). V lost 7 bases and J 4 bases, leaving 17 bases between the germline ends. CDR3 amino acids: CSVTRQGGGANVLTF. CDR3 nucleotide sequence: TGCAGTGTTACGAGACAGGGAGGCGGGGCCAACGTCCTGACTTTC.

The sample holds a few counts of this clonotype. The V call is TRBV10-3, the J call TRBJ2-5, with 7 bases fitting TRBD2. Per the germline V gene, CDR1 is ENHRY and CDR2 is SYGVKD. CDR3 size: 17 residues. V lost 3 bases, J lost 0 bases, and 10 bases stayed unmatched. The CDR3 protein is CAISDPRGGDYQETQYF. The CDR3 nucleotides read TGTGCCATCAGTGACCCGCGGGGAGGGGACTACCAAGAGACCCAGTACTTC.

This clonotype was seen more than once but under ten times. One end of the junction fails to match germline, which may point to a read error. The chain employs TRBV7-7 and TRBJ2-3; D is undetermined. This CDR3 is built from 9 residues. Per germline, CDR1 SSHAT and CDR2 FNYEAQ (reference sequence). CDR3: CASRVFGLF. In DNA form, the CDR3 reads TGTGCCAGCCGTGTATTTGGTCTTTTT.

This clonotype occurred a few times. The chain recombines TRBV19 with TRBJ2-2; D call uncertain. Germline V gene sequence: CDR1 LNHDA, CDR2 SQIVND (reference sequence). CDR3 length: 15 amino acids. V lost 4 bases to trimming and J lost 3 bases, with 12 bases between them. CDR3 bases: TGTGCCAGTAGTAGCAGACCGACGCACACCGGGGAGCTGTTTTTT. Translated: CASSSRPTHTGELFF.

This clonotype appeared a few times. The chain employs TRBV29-1 and TRBJ2-7, with unresolved D. Trimming removed 4 bases from V and 3 bases from J, with 10 bases in between. Germline V gene data show CDR1 as SQVTM and CDR2 as ANQGSEA. The CDR3 contains 12 residues. CDR3 loop: CSVGQTDYEQYF. The CDR3 DNA is TGCAGCGTTGGTCAGACCGACTACGAGCAGTACTTC.

This sequence joins TRBV27 and TRBJ2-3; D unresolved. Germline V gives CDR1 MNHEY, CDR2 SMNVEV (reference sequence). Trimming left V 3 bases short and J 2 bases short, with 12 bases between. There are 15 residues in the CDR3. The CDR3 is CASSLARTVTDTQYF. CDR3 sequence (DNA): TGTGCCAGCAGTTTGGCCCGGACGGTCACAGATACGCAGTATTTT.

This clonotype was observed a handful of times. V gene TRBV11-2 combines with J gene TRBJ1-3; tentatively, D is TRBD1 (5 bases). CDR3 size: 15 residues. CDR1 is SGHAT and CDR2 is FQNNGV in the germline V gene. With 8 bases removed from V and 0 bases from J, the gap between germline ends came to 14 bases. The chain's CDR3 is CASFPAGASGNTIYF. The CDR3 DNA reads as TGTGCCAGCTTCCCAGCCGGGGCCTCTGGAAACACCATATATTTT.

This clonotype was found a few times. V and J are TRBV5-1 and TRBJ2-7; D is ambiguous. The CDR3 spans 13 residues. Trimming cost V 4 bases and J 2 bases, with 10 bases left between them. CDR1 and CDR2 (germline): SGHRS, YFSETQ. Here the CDR3 DNA reads TGCGCCAGCAGCGATTTCAACGCCTACGAGCAGTACTTC. This translates into CASSDFNAYEQYF.

This clonotype occurred many times. The rearrangement uses TRBV5-1 and TRBJ2-5; TRBD2 matches 10 bases. CDR1 and CDR2 from the germline V gene are SGHRS and YFSETQ. The CDR3 has 17 residues. Trimming at V came to 3 bases and at J to 5 bases, leaving 13 bases not matched to a gene. In nucleotides, the CDR3 is TGCGCCAGCAGCTGGGCCAGGAGTAGCGGGAGGCGTGAGACCCAGTACTTC. This codes for CASSWARSSGRRETQYF.